The sequence of this TCR beta chain was determined in a study of response to subunit inactivated influenza vaccine. Study observations and caveats: The authors suggested that few new T cells are recruited per seasonal influenza vaccination.

This clonotype was detected ten times or more. Its antigen is currently unknown. A single record per CDR3 protein comes from TCRdb applying MiXCR to the RT-PCR reads. The repertoire consists of 200,000 to 250,000 distinct CDR3 sequences, with more than 9% occurring once and the leading ten covering 7.5% to 10%. The ends were cut back, 0 bases at V and 0 bases at J, with 12 bases in the middle. Germline assignment: CDR1 SGHRS and CDR2 YFSETQ. This CDR3 contains 16 residues. Sequencing was performed on non-naive T cells sorted from PBMCs, taken 14 to 15 days before vaccination. The chain joins TRBV5-1 to TRBJ1-1; D perhaps matches TRBD1 (6 bases). The TCR comes from a man aged 50-60 years who received an inactivated influenza vaccine. The DNA for the CDR3 is TGCGCCAGCAGCTTGGCGACAGGTGGCATGAACACTGAAGCTTTCTTT. As protein: CASSLATGGMNTEAFF.